A single sample gave rise to the 31 T cell receptor beta chains below, sequenced in a study of T-cell reconstitution after alpha-beta-depleted transplantation in children. Unique molecular identifiers tagged the TCRbeta library. MiXCR was run by TCRdb on the PCR reads, yielding one entry per CDR3 protein. Of over 150,000 distinct CDR3 sequences in the sample, 5.5% to 7% were seen once. The starting material was PBMCs, obtained before TCRalphabeta/CD19-depleted stem cell transplant. Receptors were obtained from a boy aged 2-15 years with acute lymphoblastic leukemia, due to receive a stem cell transplant.

The chain recombines TRBV27 with TRBJ1-6, with a possible D match to TRBD1 (5 bases). Germline-derived CDR1 and CDR2 are MNHEY and SMNVEV (reference sequence). This CDR3 is built from 13 residues. Trimming pared 3 bases from V and 11 bases from J, leaving 11 bases between. CDR3 sequence (DNA): TGTGCCAGCAGTTTGGGGGTATCGACACCCCTCCACTTT. As protein: CASSLGVSTPLHF.

This clonotype was detected many times. V gene TRBV6-2 or TRBV6-3 combines with J gene TRBJ2-7; D is perhaps TRBD1 (6 bases). Per the germline V gene, CDR1 is MNHEY and CDR2 is SVGEGT. The CDR3 has 16 residues. V was cut by 1 base and J by 1 base, with 14 bases left in between. CDR3 in amino acids: CASSYFKDRLSYEQYF. In nucleotides, the CDR3 is TGTGCCAGCAGTTACTTTAAGGACAGACTATCCTACGAGCAGTACTTC.

This clonotype was detected many times. The J gene is TRBJ1-2, the V gene TRBV27, with D possibly matching TRBD1 (5 bases). The V gene's germline CDR1 is MNHEY and CDR2 SMNVEV (reference sequence). Trimming removed 6 bases from V and 10 bases from J, with 21 bases in between. This CDR3 comprises 14 residues. CDR3 in DNA: TGTGCCAGCAGACCACTTAGGAGCAGGGTGGACTACACCTTC. Protein sequence: CASRPLRSRVDYTF.

This clonotype was picked up many times. The rearrangement links TRBV10-3 to TRBJ2-5, with no clear D. CDR3 length equals 14 residues. Germline CDR1 is ENHRY and CDR2 is SYGVKD. Trimming removed 0 bases at V and 5 bases at J, with 10 bases between. In DNA form, the CDR3 reads TGTGCCATCAGTGAGTCGAACGTTTTCGAGACCCAGTACTTC. Translating it yields CAISESNVFETQYF.

This clonotype has only a few counts. The chain carries TRBV6-5 and TRBJ1-1; 9 nucleotides agree with TRBD1. This CDR3 is 15 amino acids long. V was clipped by 3 bases and J by 0 bases; unmatched bases: 2. Germline CDR1 MNHEY, CDR2 SVGAGI. The CDR3: CASSYTGGVNTEAFF. DNA for the CDR3: TGTGCCAGCAGTTATACAGGGGGCGTGAACACTGAAGCTTTCTTT.

This clonotype was detected ten times or more. CDR3 sequence reads: CASSLIGTGQEQYF. Here the CDR3 DNA reads TGTGCCAGCAGTTTGATCGGGACAGGGCAAGAGCAGTACTTC. The chain joins TRBV28 to TRBJ2-7; 9 bases align to TRBD1. CDR3 length equals 14 residues. Trimming at V came to 3 bases and at J to 7 bases, leaving 7 bases not matched to a gene. Germline V gene lookup returns CDR1 MDHEN and CDR2 SYDVKM.

This clonotype has at least ten counts. The chain carries TRBV5-1 and TRBJ2-2; D gene ambiguous. From germline, CDR1 is SGHRS and CDR2 YFSETQ. The CDR3 is 15 amino acids. V was shortened by 1 base and J by 1 base, with 8 bases between the two germline ends. CDR3 DNA: TGCGCCAGCAGCTTGCGAGAGCTGAACACCGGGGAGCTGTTTTTT. This encodes CASSLRELNTGELFF.

This clonotype was detected ten times or more. The chain links TRBV12-3 or TRBV12-4 to TRBJ2-5, with a tentative D call TRBD1 (6 bases). This CDR3 has 15 residues. V lost 9 bases, J lost 1 base, and 18 bases lay in between. The CDR3 nucleotides read TGTGCCAGTTTTGGGGCAGGGGCCACCCAAGAGACCCAGTACTTC. Translation gives CASFGAGATQETQYF.

This clonotype appeared many times. The genes are TRBV29-1 and TRBJ2-7; possible D gene TRBD2, 5 bases. The germline gives CDR1 SQVTM, CDR2 ANQGSEA. The CDR3 has 12 amino acids. V lost 4 bases to trimming and J lost 7 bases, with 14 bases between them. This CDR3 reads CSVVPSGREQYF. CDR3 in DNA: TGCAGCGTTGTTCCCAGCGGCCGGGAGCAGTACTTC.

CDR3 nucleotides: TGTGCCAGCCGAACCGGGACAGGGACGGAAGGGCCCTACGAGCAGTACTTC. Amino acid sequence: CASRTGTGTEGPYEQYF. The chain employs TRBV28 and TRBJ2-7; 9 nucleotides match TRBD1. The V gene end was trimmed by 8 bases and the J gene end by 2 bases; junction bases not matched to a gene: 16. Per germline, CDR1 MDHEN and CDR2 SYDVKM. The CDR3 contains 17 residues.

This clonotype has ten or more counts. The V and J genes are TRBV28 and TRBJ2-5; 8 bases map to TRBD1. CDR3 size: 10 residues. V shed 11 bases, J shed 6 bases, and the junction held 2 bases outside the gene matches. Per germline, CDR1 MDHEN and CDR2 SYDVKM. The CDR3 loop is CAAGGQTQYF. CDR3 nucleotide sequence: TGTGCCGCAGGGGGCCAGACCCAGTACTTC.

This clonotype has a count of ten or more. The chain's CDR3 is CASSIPLDRVEQYF. The DNA for the CDR3 is TGTGCCAGCAGTATCCCACTCGACCGGGTCGAGCAGTACTTC. The J gene is TRBJ2-7, the V gene TRBV28, with D unclear. Trimming removed 5 bases from V and 6 bases from J, with 17 bases in between. Germline CDR1 and CDR2: MDHEN and SYDVKM. CDR3 size: 14 residues.

This clonotype occurred many times. V and J are TRBV10-3 and TRBJ1-2, with D perhaps TRBD1 (5 bases). Per the germline V gene, CDR1 is ENHRY and CDR2 is SYGVKD. This CDR3 comprises 14 residues. With 10 bases removed from V and 5 bases from J, the gap between germline ends came to 20 bases. CDR3 nucleotide sequence: TGTGCCACCGCAACCGAGGCAGGGAGATATGGCTACACCTTC. Translating it yields CATATEAGRYGYTF.

This clonotype was found many times. The chain is built from TRBV28 and TRBJ2-7, with D perhaps TRBD1 or TRBD2 (6 bases each). The CDR3 is made up of 13 amino acids. Trimming left V 6 bases short and J 3 bases short, with 12 bases between. Germline values: CDR1 MDHEN, CDR2 SYDVKM. The CDR3: CASSLGGGYEQYF. Written as DNA, the CDR3 is TGTGCCAGCAGCCTAGGGGGAGGCTACGAGCAGTACTTC.

This CDR3 is CATSRAAGPQYF. In DNA, the CDR3 is TGTGCCACCAGCAGAGCCGCGGGGCCCCAGTACTTC. The J gene is TRBJ2-5, the V gene TRBV15, with a possible D match to TRBD2 (6 bases). The germline V and J ends were trimmed by 1 base and 9 bases, with 9 bases remaining between them. The CDR3 spans 12 residues. From germline, CDR1 is LNHNV and CDR2 YYDKDF (reference sequence).

Many counts were recorded for this clonotype. This sequence joins TRBV12-3 or TRBV12-4 and TRBJ2-2; TRBD1 matches 8 bases. V shed 7 bases, J shed 6 bases, and the junction held 10 bases outside the gene matches. This CDR3 comprises 15 residues. The CDR3, as DNA: TGTGCCAGCATCCGGACAGGGAGAACGTCCGGGGAGCTGTTTTTT. The encoded protein is CASIRTGRTSGELFF.

The J gene is TRBJ2-7, the V gene TRBV10-3; TRBD1 matches 8 bases. Trimming took 4 bases from V and 4 from J; bases not matched to a gene: 12. The CDR3 length is 16 residues. Germline V CDR1 and CDR2: ENHRY, SYGVKD. For the CDR3, the DNA is TGTGCCATCAGTGGGAAATTAACAGGGGGGTTGTACGAGCAGTACTTC. Translating it yields CAISGKLTGGLYEQYF.

This clonotype was counted many times. The chain employs TRBV28 and TRBJ1-2; maybe TRBD1 (6 bases). Trimming removed 7 bases from V and 4 bases from J, with 16 bases in between. The CDR3 spans 14 residues. Germline-derived CDR1 and CDR2 are MDHEN and SYDVKM. CDR3 sequence reads: CASIPLQGSYGYTF. The CDR3 nucleotides read TGTGCCAGCATTCCCCTACAGGGTTCCTATGGCTACACCTTC.

This clonotype showed up just a few times. The chain couples TRBV19 to TRBJ2-1, with unresolved D. V lost 2 bases to trimming and J lost 8 bases, with 13 bases between them. Germline V gene lookup returns CDR1 LNHDA and CDR2 SQIVND (reference sequence). This CDR3 is built from 14 residues. As DNA, the CDR3 is TGTGCCAGTAGTATAAGTGGCTCTCGGTATGAGCAGTTCTTC. It is translated as CASSISGSRYEQFF.

The rearrangement uses TRBV5-1 and TRBJ1-1, with TRBD1 as a possible D gene (6 bases). Germline values: CDR1 SGHRS, CDR2 YFSETQ. The length of the CDR3 is 16 residues. The ends were cut back, 4 bases at V and 0 bases at J, with 16 bases in the middle. CDR3 coding DNA: TGCGCCAGCAGCGGGGACATTGGGCCCATGAACACTGAAGCTTTCTTT. The encoded protein is CASSGDIGPMNTEAFF.

This clonotype was counted ten times or more. The V gene is TRBV28, the J gene TRBJ2-1; 9 bases are shared with TRBD1. Germline V CDR1 and CDR2: MDHEN, SYDVKM. This CDR3 spans 16 amino acids. Unmatched junction bases numbered 10, after V lost 7 bases and J lost 3 bases. The CDR3 reads CASTTAGTGNYNEQFF. Written as DNA, the CDR3 is TGTGCCAGCACAACCGCCGGGACAGGGAACTACAATGAGCAGTTCTTC.

Many counts were recorded for this clonotype. This chain uses TRBV12-3 or TRBV12-4 with TRBJ2-3; possible D gene TRBD1, 5 bases. This CDR3 is 12 amino acids long. Trimming pared 8 bases from V and 4 bases from J, leaving 10 bases between. DNA for the CDR3: TGTGCCAGCGACCAGGGATCAGATACGCAGTATTTT. Protein: CASDQGSDTQYF.

The gene calls are TRBV12-3 or TRBV12-4 and TRBJ2-2; TRBD2 might be the D (5 bases). The CDR3 covers 14 residues. Trimming took off 3 bases at V and 4 bases at J, with 9 bases between the two ends. The CDR3 DNA sequence: TGTGCCAGCAGTTTGTATCGGGGCACCGGGGAGCTGTTTTTT. Its protein is CASSLYRGTGELFF.

This clonotype was seen many times. The chain is built from TRBV28 and TRBJ2-7; D may correspond to TRBD1 or TRBD2 (5 bases each). Germline V gene lookup returns CDR1 MDHEN and CDR2 SYDVKM. This CDR3 spans 16 amino acids. V dropped 4 bases and J dropped 5 bases, with 21 bases sitting between them. CDR3 protein: CASSYLVIATDHEQYF. CDR3 coding DNA: TGTGCCAGCAGTTACCTAGTGATAGCGACAGACCACGAGCAGTACTTC.

This CDR3 is CASSQQWDTEAFF. For the CDR3, the DNA is TGCGCCAGCAGCCAACAATGGGACACTGAAGCTTTCTTT. This sequence joins TRBV4-3 and TRBJ1-1; D not certain. The CDR3 loop spans 13 amino acids. Germline CDR1 reads LGHNA; CDR2 reads YSLEER. The V end was cut by 2 bases, the J end by 3 bases, with 7 bases between.

This clonotype occurred many times. The chain has TRBV2 and TRBJ2-2; D is unclear. Germline V gives CDR1 SNHLY, CDR2 FYNNEI. This CDR3 has 13 amino acids. Trimming removed 6 bases from V and 6 bases from J, with 11 bases in between. As DNA, the CDR3 is TGTGCCAGCAGGGTGGAAGGCGCCGGGGAGCTGTTTTTT. Protein sequence: CASRVEGAGELFF.

This clonotype was detected once. V usage is TRBV7-8 and J usage is TRBJ2-5; 9 positions match TRBD2. Germline V gene sequence: CDR1 SGHVS, CDR2 FQNEAQ. Losses at the gene ends were 1 base for V and 5 bases for J; bases not matched to a gene: 8. The CDR3 covers 16 residues. CDR3 sequence (DNA): TGTGCCAGCAGCTTAGGCCAGCGGGGGGCCCCGGAGACCCAGTACTTC. Its translation: CASSLGQRGAPETQYF.

This clonotype was counted ten times or more. This rearrangement joins TRBV15 to TRBJ1-1; perhaps TRBD1 as D (5 bases). Trimming pared 0 bases from V and 2 bases from J, leaving 10 bases between. The CDR3 has 15 amino acids. From germline, CDR1 is LNHNV and CDR2 YYDKDF (reference sequence). The CDR3 region has the DNA TGTGCCACCAGCAGAGAAGGGACCCGCAACACTGAAGCTTTCTTT. It translates to CATSREGTRNTEAFF. The whole variable domain, filled in from reference TRBV15 and TRBJ1-1, reads DAMVIQNPRYQVTQFGKPVTLSCSQTLNHNVMYWYQQKSSQAPKLLFHYYDKDFNNEADTPDNFQSRRPNTSFCFLDIRSPGLGDTAMYLCATSREGTRNTEAFFGQGTRLTVV.

This clonotype was seen ten or more times. J is TRBJ2-1 and V is TRBV28; 8 bases fit TRBD2. The CDR3 contains 16 residues. CDR1 and CDR2 (germline): MDHEN, SYDVKM. Trimming took 3 bases from V and 9 from J; bases not matched to a gene: 13. In DNA form, the CDR3 reads TGTGCCAGCAGTTTGATCAGCGGGAGCTTGTTCAGTGAGCAGTTCTTC. This translates into CASSLISGSLFSEQFF.

This clonotype was observed many times. V is TRBV20-1 and J is TRBJ2-7; 8 nucleotides line up with TRBD1. Germline CDR1 is DFQATT and CDR2 is SNEGSKA (reference sequence). The trim removed 3 bases at V and 1 base at J, leaving 14 bases unmatched. The CDR3 extends over 17 amino acids. CDR3 nucleotide sequence: TGCAGTGCTAGGGTTAGGTCCCGGGACAGGTTTTCCTACGAGCAGTACTTC. Residues: CSARVRSRDRFSYEQYF.

This clonotype was counted a single time. Since a much larger clone is just one base distant, this may be a read error. The chain has TRBV12-3 or TRBV12-4 and TRBJ2-5, with D perhaps matching TRBD2 (7 bases). The CDR3 is 18 amino acids. CDR3 loop: CTSRPFDFSGGARETQYF. As DNA, the CDR3 is TGTACCAGCAGACCCTTCGACTTTAGTGGGGGGGCCCGAGAGACCCAGTACTTC.